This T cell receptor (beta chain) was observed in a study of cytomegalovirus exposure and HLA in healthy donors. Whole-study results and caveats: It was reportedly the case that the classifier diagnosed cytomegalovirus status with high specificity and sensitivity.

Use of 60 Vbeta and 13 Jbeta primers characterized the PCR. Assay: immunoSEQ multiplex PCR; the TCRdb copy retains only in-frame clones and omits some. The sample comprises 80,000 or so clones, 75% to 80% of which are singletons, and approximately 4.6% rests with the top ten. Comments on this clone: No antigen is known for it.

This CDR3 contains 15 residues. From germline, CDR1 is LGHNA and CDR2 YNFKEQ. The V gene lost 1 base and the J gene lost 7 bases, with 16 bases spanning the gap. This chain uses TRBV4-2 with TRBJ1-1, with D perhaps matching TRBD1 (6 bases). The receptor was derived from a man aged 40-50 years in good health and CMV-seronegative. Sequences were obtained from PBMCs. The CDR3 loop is CASSQVDRYLGEAFF. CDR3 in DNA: TGTGCCAGCAGCCAAGTAGACAGGTATCTTGGTGAAGCTTTCTTT.